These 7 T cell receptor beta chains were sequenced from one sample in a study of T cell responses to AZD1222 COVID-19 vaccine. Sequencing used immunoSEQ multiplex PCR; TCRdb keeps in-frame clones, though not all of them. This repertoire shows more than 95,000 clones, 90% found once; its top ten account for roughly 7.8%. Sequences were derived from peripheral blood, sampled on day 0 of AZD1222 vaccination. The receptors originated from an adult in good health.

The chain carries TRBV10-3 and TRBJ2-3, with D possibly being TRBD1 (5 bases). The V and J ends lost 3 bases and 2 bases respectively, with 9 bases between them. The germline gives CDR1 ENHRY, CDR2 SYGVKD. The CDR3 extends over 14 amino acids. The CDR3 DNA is TGTGCCATCAGTGACAGGGAATACACAGATACGCAGTATTTT. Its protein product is CAISDREYTDTQYF.

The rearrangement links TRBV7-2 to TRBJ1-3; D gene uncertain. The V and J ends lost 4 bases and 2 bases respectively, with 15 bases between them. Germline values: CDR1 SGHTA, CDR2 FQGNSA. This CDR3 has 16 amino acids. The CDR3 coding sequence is TGTGCCAGCAGCTCCCAATCGTGGGGAACTGGAAACACCATATATTTT. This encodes CASSSQSWGTGNTIYF. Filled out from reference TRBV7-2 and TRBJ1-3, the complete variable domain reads GAGVSQSPSNKVTEKGKDVELRCDPISGHTALYWYRQSLGQGLEFLIYFQGNSAPDKSGLPSDRFSAERTGGSVSTLTIQRTQQEDSAVYLCASSSQSWGTGNTIYFGEGSWLTVV.

CDR3 bases: TGCAGTGCTCGTGGGGCGTGGGGACAAGGGTCCCTCCACTTT. Protein: CSARGAWGQGSLHF. The chain couples TRBV20-1 to TRBJ1-6, with D tentatively TRBD1 (6 bases). CDR1 and CDR2 (germline): DFQATT, SNEGSKA (reference sequence). V was clipped by 5 bases and J by 14 bases, with 22 bases between them. CDR3 length: 14 amino acids.

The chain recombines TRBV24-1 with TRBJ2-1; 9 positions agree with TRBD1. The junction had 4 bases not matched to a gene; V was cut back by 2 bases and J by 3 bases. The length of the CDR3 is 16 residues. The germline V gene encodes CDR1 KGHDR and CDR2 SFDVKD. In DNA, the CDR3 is TGTGCCACCAGTGATTCTACAGGGGGCGACTACAATGAGCAGTTCTTC. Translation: CATSDSTGGDYNEQFF.

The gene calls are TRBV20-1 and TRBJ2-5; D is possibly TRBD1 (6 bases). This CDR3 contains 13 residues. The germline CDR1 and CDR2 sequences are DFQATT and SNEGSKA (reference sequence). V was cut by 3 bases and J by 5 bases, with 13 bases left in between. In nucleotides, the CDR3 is TGCAGTGCTAGTAAGGGGGTGAGGGAGACCCAGTACTTC. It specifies CSASKGVRETQYF.

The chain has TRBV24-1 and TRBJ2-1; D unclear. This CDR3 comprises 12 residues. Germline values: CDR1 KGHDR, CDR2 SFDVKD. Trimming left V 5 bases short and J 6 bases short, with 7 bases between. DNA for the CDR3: TGTGCCACCAGTGCTAGGGCCAATGAGCAGTTCTTC. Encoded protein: CATSARANEQFF.

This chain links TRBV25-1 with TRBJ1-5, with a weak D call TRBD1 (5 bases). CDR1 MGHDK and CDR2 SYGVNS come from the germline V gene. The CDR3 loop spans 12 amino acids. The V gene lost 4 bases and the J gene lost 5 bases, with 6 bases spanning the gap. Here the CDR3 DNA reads TGTGCCAGCAGTGTGGGGGATCAGCCCCAGCATTTT. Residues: CASSVGDQPQHF. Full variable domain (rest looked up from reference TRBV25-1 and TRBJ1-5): EADIYQTPRYLVIGTGKKITLECSQTMGHDKMYWYQQDPGMELHLIHYSYGVNSTEKGDLSSESTVSRIRTEHFPLTLESARPSHTSQYLCASSVGDQPQHFGDGTRLSIL.